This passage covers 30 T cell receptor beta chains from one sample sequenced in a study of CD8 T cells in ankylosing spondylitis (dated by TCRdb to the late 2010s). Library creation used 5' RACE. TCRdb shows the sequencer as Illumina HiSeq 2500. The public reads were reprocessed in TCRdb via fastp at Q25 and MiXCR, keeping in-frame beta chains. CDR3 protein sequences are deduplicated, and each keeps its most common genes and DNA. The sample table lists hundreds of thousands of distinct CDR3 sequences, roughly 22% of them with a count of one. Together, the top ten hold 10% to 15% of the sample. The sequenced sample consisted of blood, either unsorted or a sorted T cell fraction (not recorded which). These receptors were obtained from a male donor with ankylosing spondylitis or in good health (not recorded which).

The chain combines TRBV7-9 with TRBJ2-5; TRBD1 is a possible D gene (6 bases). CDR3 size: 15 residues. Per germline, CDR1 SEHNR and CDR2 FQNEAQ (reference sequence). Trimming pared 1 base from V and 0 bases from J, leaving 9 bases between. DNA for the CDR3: TGTGCCAGCAGCTTAGGGACAGTGTACCAAGAGACCCAGTACTTC. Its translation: CASSLGTVYQETQYF.

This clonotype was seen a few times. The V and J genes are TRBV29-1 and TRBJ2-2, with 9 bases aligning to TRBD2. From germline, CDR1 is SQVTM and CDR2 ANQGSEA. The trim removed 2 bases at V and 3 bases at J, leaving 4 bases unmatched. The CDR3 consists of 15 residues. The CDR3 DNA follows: TGCAGCGTTGAAAGCGGGGGGCTAGACACCGGGGAGCTGTTTTTT. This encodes CSVESGGLDTGELFF.

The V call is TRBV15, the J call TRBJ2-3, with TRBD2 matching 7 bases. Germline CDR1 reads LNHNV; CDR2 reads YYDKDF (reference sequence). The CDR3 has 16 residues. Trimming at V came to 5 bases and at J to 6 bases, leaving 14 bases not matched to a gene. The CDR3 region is CATSFAGPGGLDTQYF. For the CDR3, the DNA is TGTGCCACCAGCTTCGCGGGACCGGGGGGTTTGGATACGCAGTATTTT.

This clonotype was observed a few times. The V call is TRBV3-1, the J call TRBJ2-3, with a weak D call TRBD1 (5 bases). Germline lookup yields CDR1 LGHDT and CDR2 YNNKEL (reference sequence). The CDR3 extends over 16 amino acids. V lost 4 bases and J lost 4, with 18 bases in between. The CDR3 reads CASSPNEVEGADTQYF. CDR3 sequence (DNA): TGTGCCAGCAGCCCCAATGAGGTTGAAGGGGCAGATACGCAGTATTTT.

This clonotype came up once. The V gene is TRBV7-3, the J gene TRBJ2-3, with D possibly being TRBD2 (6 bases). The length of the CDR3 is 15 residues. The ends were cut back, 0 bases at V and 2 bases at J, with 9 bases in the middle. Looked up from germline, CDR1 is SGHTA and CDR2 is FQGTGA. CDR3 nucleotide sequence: TGTGCCAGCAGCTTAACTAGCGGCTACACAGATACGCAGTATTTT. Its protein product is CASSLTSGYTDTQYF.

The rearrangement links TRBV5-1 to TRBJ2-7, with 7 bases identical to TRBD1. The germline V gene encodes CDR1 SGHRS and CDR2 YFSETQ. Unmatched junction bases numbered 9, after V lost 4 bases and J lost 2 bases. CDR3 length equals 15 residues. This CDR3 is CASSDSSGTAYEQYF. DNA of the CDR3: TGCGCCAGCAGCGACTCCTCAGGGACAGCCTACGAGCAGTACTTC.

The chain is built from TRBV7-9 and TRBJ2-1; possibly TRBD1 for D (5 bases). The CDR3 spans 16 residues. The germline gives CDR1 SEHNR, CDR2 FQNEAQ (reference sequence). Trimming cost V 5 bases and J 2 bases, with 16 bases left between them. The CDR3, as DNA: TGTGCCAGCAGCCCCAGGGCCGGGTACACCTACAATGAGCAGTTCTTC. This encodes CASSPRAGYTYNEQFF.

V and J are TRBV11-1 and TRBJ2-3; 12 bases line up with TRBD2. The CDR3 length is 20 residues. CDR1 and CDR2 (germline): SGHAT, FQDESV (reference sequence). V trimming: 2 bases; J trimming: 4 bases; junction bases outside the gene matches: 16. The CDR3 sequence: CASSLTPWASGGADADTQYF. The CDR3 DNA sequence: TGTGCCAGCAGCTTAACCCCGTGGGCTAGCGGGGGGGCAGATGCAGATACGCAGTATTTT.

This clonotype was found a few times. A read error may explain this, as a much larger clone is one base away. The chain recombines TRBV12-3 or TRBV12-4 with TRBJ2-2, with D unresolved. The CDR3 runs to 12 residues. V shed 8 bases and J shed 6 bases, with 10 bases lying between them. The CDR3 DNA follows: TGTGCCAGCGGCTTTGGGTCCGGGGAGCTGTTTTTT. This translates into CASGFGSGELFF.

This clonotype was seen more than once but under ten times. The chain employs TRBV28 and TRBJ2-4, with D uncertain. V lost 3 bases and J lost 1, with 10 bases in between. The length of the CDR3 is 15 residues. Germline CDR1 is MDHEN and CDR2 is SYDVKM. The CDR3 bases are TGTGCCAGCAGTTTGTTTCGGACCGCCAAAAACATTCAGTACTTC. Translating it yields CASSLFRTAKNIQYF.

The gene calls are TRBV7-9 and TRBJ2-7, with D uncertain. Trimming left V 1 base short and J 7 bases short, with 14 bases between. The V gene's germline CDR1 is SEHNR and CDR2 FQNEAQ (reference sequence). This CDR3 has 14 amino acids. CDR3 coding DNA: TGTGCCAGCAGCTTAGACGCCTTGCGCCCGGAGCAGTACTTC. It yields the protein CASSLDALRPEQYF.

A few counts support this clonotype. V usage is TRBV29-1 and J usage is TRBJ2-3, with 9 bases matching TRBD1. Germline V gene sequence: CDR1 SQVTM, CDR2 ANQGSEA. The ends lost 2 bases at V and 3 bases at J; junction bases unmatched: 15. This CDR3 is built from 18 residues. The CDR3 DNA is TGCAGCGTTGAATTGGGCCTACAGGGGGCTGGCCTTACAGATACGCAGTATTTT. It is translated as CSVELGLQGAGLTDTQYF.

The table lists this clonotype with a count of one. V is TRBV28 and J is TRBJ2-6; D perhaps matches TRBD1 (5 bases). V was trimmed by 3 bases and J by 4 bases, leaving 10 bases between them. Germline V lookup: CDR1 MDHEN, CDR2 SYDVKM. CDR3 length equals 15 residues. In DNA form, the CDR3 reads TGTGCCAGCAGTTTCGGGCGGACAGGGGCCAACGTCCTGACTTTC. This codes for CASSFGRTGANVLTF.

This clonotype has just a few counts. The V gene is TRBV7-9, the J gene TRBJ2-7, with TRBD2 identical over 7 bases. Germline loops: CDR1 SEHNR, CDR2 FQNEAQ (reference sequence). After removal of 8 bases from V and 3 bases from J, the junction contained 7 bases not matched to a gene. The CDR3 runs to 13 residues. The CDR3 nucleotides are TGTGCCAGCTCGAGCGGGGAAAACTACGAGCAGTACTTC. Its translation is CASSSGENYEQYF. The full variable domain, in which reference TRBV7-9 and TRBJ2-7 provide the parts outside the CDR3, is DTGVSQNPRHKITKRGQNVTFRCDPISEHNRLYWYRQTLGQGPEFLTYFQNEAQLEKSRLLSDRFSAERPKGSFSTLEIQRTEQGDSAMYLCASSSGENYEQYFGPGTRLTVT.

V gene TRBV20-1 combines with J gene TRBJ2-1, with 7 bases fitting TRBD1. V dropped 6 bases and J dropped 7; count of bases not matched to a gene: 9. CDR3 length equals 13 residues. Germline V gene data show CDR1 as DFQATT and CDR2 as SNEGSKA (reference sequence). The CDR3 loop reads CSAPTQGQNEQFF. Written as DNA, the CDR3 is TGCAGTGCACCCACACAGGGGCAAAATGAGCAGTTCTTC.

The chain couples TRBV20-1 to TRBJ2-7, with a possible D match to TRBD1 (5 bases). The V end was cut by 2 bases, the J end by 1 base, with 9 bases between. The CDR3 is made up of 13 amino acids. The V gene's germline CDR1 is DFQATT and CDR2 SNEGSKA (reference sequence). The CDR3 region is CSARQGLSYEQYF. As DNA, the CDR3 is TGCAGTGCTAGACAGGGTTTATCCTACGAGCAGTACTTC.

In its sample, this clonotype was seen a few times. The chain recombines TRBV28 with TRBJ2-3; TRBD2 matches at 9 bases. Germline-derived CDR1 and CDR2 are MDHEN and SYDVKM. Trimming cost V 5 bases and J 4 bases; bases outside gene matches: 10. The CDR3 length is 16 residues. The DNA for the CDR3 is TGTGCCAGCAGTCCTCCCGCAGCGGGGGGATCAGATACGCAGTATTTT. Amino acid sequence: CASSPPAAGGSDTQYF.

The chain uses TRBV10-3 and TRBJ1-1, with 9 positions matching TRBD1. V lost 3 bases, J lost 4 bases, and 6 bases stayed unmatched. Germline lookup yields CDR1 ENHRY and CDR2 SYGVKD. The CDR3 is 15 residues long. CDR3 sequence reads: CAISDRDRVGTEAFF. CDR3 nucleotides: TGTGCCATCAGTGATCGGGACAGGGTTGGCACTGAAGCTTTCTTT.

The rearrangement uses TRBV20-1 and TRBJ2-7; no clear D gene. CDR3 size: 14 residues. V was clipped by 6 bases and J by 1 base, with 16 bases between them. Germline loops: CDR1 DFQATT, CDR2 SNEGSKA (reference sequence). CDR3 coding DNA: TGCAGTGCCGCCGAGGTAGATCCATCCTACGAGCAGTACTTC. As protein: CSAAEVDPSYEQYF.

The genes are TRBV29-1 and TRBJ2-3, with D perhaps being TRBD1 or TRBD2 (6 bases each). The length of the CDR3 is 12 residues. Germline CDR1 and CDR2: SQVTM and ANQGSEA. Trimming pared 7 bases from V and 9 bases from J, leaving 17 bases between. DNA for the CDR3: TGCAGCGCCACCTCTACAGGGAGGACGCAGTATTTT. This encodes CSATSTGRTQYF.

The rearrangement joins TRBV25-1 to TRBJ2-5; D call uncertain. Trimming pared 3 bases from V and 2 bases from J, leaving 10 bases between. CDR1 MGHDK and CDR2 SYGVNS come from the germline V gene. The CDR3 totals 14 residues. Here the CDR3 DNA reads TGTGCCAGCAGTGACACGCGGAGTCAAGAGACCCAGTACTTC. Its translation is CASSDTRSQETQYF.

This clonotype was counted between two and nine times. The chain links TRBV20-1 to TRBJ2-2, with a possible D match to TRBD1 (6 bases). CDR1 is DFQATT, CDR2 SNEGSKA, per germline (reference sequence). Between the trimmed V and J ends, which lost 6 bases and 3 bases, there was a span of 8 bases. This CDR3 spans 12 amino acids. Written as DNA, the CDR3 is TGCAGTGCCGGACAGTACACCGGGGAGCTGTTTTTT. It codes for CSAGQYTGELFF.

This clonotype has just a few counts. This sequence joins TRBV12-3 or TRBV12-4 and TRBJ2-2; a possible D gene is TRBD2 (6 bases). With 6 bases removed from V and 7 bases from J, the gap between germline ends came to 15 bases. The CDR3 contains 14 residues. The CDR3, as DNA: TGTGCCAGCAGGTCGGGACTTCTCGGCGGGGAGCTGTTTTTT. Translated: CASRSGLLGGELFF.

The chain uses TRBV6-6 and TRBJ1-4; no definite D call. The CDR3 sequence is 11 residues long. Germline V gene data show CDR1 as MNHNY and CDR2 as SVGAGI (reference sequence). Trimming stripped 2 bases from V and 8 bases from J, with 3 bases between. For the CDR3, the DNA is TGTGCCAGCAGTTACGGGGAAAAACTGTTTTTT. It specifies CASSYGEKLFF.

Here the CDR3 reads CSALDRRSYEQYF. The CDR3 DNA follows: TGCAGTGCTCTCGACAGGCGATCCTACGAGCAGTACTTC. The chain employs TRBV20-1 and TRBJ2-7; a weak D match, TRBD1 (6 bases). Trimming stripped 5 bases from V and 1 base from J, with 12 bases between. The CDR3 covers 13 residues. The germline CDR1 and CDR2 sequences are DFQATT and SNEGSKA (reference sequence).

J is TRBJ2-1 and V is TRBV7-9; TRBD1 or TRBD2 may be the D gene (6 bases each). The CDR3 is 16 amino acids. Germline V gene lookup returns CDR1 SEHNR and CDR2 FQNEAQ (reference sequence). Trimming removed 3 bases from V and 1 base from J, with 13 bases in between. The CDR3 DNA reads TGTGCCAGCAGCTTCGTTGTAGGGGGGTCCTACAATGAGCAGTTCTTC. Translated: CASSFVVGGSYNEQFF.

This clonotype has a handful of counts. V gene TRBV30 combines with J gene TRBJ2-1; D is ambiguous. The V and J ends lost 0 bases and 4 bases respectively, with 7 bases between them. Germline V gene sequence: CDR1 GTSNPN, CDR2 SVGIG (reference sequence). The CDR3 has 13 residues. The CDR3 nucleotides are TGTGCCTGGAGTGTTGGCGTATACAATGAGCAGTTCTTC. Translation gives CAWSVGVYNEQFF.

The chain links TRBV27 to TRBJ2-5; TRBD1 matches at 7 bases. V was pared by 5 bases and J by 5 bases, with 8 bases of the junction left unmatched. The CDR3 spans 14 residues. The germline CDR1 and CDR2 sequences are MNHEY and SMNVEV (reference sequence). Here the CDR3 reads CASSPTGEWETQYF. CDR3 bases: TGTGCCAGCAGTCCCACAGGGGAGTGGGAGACCCAGTACTTC.

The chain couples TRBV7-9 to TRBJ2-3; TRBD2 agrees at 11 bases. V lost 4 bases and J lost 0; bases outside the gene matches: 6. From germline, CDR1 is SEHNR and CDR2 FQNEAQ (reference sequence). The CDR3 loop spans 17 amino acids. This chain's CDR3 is CASSSLRLAGSTDTQYF. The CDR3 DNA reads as TGTGCCAGCAGCTCCCTACGACTAGCGGGGAGCACAGATACGCAGTATTTT.

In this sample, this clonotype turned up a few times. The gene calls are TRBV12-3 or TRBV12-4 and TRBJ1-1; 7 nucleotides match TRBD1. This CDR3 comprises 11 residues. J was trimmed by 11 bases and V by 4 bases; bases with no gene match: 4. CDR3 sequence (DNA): TGTGCCAGCAGTTACAGGGGAGTTGCTTTCTTT. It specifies CASSYRGVAFF.